The rows below give T cell receptor beta chains drawn from one sample of a study of control samples from healthy donors and cancer patients. This table comes from immunoSEQ multiplex PCR, and its TCRdb copy is limited to in-frame clones, with some not included. There are under 450,000 clones in the sample; 80% to 95% occur only once, and 6% to 7% lies in the top ten. Sample: PBMCs. These TCRs come from a man aged 35-49 years with head and neck cancer. The CDR3 runs from the conserved cysteine through the conserved F or W. A D gene is named only where the DNA matches it firmly. Clone size is given for some rows only: seen once, a few or many times, or a class if the clone is expanded.

J: TRBJ2-1
D: TRBD2
size: NA
V: TRBV3-1/TRBV3-2
DNA: TGTGCCAGCAGCCAAGATGCTAGCGGGAGCGTTCAGTTCTTC
CDR3: CASSQDASGSVQFF

J: TRBJ2-1
D: NA
size: many
V: TRBV15
DNA: TGTGCCACCAGCAGAGATGTGGGGGGAGCATATGAGCAGTTCTTC
CDR3: CATSRDVGGAYEQFF

J: TRBJ2-3
D: NA
size: NA
V: TRBV7-2
DNA: TGTGCCAGCAGCTTAAGGGTGGCAATTTCCTCTAGCACAGATACGCAGTATTTT
CDR3: CASSLRVAISSSTDTQYF

J: TRBJ1-1
D: NA
size: NA
V: TRBV9
DNA: TGTGCCAGCAGCGTAGCCCCGACAGAAAGGGCTGAAGCTTTCTTT
CDR3: CASSVAPTERAEAFF

J: TRBJ2-5
D: TRBD1
size: NA
V: TRBV6-5
DNA: TGTGCCAGCAGTTTCTACCGGGACAGTTCTTTGGAGACCCAGTACTTC
CDR3: CASSFYRDSSLETQYF

J: TRBJ2-7
D: TRBD2
size: NA
V: TRBV30
DNA: TGTGCCTGGATAGCGGGAGGGCCGGGTGAGCAGTACTTC
CDR3: CAWIAGGPGEQYF

J: TRBJ1-2
D: TRBD1
size: NA
V: TRBV9
DNA: TGTGCCAGCAGCGTAGCAGGGGACAGAGCTAACTATGGCTACACCTTC
CDR3: CASSVAGDRANYGYTF

J: TRBJ2-6
D: NA
size: few
V: TRBV7-2
DNA: TGTGCCAGCAGCCCAGACTCTGGGGCCAACGTCCTGACTTTC
CDR3: CASSPDSGANVLTF

J: TRBJ1-4
D: NA
size: few
V: TRBV19
DNA: TGTGCCAGTAGTACCCGGGACTCGAAAGGGGAAAAACTGTTTTTT
CDR3: CASSTRDSKGEKLFF

J: TRBJ2-7
D: NA
size: NA
V: TRBV12-3/TRBV12-4
DNA: TGTGCCAGCAGTTTAGGATACGAGCAGTACTTC
CDR3: CASSLGYEQYF

J: TRBJ2-1
D: TRBD1
size: NA
V: TRBV27
DNA: TGTGCCAGTGGACAGGGGGATTACAATGAGCAGTTCTTC
CDR3: CASGQGDYNEQFF

J: TRBJ1-6
D: NA
size: NA
V: TRBV9
DNA: TGTGCCAGCAGCGTAGGCTCCTATAATTCACCCCTCCACTTT
CDR3: CASSVGSYNSPLHF

J: TRBJ2-3
D: TRBD2
size: NA
V: TRBV5-5
DNA: TGTGCCAGCAGCACCGCTCGGACTAGCGGGGGAGGAGATACGCAGTATTTT
CDR3: CASSTARTSGGGDTQYF

J: TRBJ2-1
D: NA
size: NA
V: TRBV11-3
DNA: TGTGCCAGCAGCTTAGAGGCCCAGGAGCAGTTCTTC
CDR3: CASSLEAQEQFF

J: TRBJ2-7
D: TRBD2
size: NA
V: TRBV7-9
DNA: TGTGCCAGCAGCTTAGGGACGACTAGCGGGAAAGGTTACGAGCAGTACTTC
CDR3: CASSLGTTSGKGYEQYF

J: TRBJ1-1
D: NA
size: NA
V: TRBV18
DNA: TGTGCCAGCTCACCCACTGGGGGTGCCGAAGCTGAAGCTTTCTTT
CDR3: CASSPTGGAEAEAFF

J: TRBJ1-4
D: NA
size: NA
V: TRBV5-1
DNA: TGCGCCAGCAGCCCGGCAGGTTCATCTGAAAAACTGTTTTTT
CDR3: CASSPAGSSEKLFF

J: TRBJ1-1
D: NA
size: NA
V: TRBV9
DNA: TGTGCCAGCAGCGTGCACGCGGACGGACACACTGAAGCTTTCTTT
CDR3: CASSVHADGHTEAFF

J: TRBJ2-7
D: TRBD2
size: NA
V: TRBV6-6
DNA: TGTGCCAGCAGTACGCTAGCGGGAGAGGTCTACGAGCAGTACTTC
CDR3: CASSTLAGEVYEQYF

J: TRBJ2-7
D: NA
size: NA
V: TRBV10-3
DNA: TGTGCCATCAGTGAGCCCCCCTCGCCGGGCGCCTACGAGCAGTACTTC
CDR3: CAISEPPSPGAYEQYF

J: TRBJ2-1
D: NA
size: once
V: TRBV19
DNA: TGTGCCAGTAGTATCCCGGGCCCATCCTACAATGAGCAGTTCTTC
CDR3: CASSIPGPSYNEQFF

J: TRBJ2-5
D: TRBD1
size: NA
V: TRBV15
DNA: TGTGCCAACTACAGGGGGCGTTGGGGAGAGACCCAGTACTTC
CDR3: CANYRGRWGETQYF

J: TRBJ1-5
D: NA
size: NA
V: TRBV11-2
DNA: TGTGCCAGCAGCCCGACAGGTAGCAATCAGCCCCAGCATTTT
CDR3: CASSPTGSNQPQHF

J: TRBJ2-1
D: NA
size: NA
V: TRBV18
DNA: TGTGCCAGCTCAGCGACTAGGGATTCCTACAATGAGCAGTTCTTC
CDR3: CASSATRDSYNEQFF

J: TRBJ2-1
D: TRBD2
size: NA
V: TRBV4-2
DNA: TGTGCCAGCAGCCAAATCCAGACTAGCGGGGGTCAGCAGTTCTTC
CDR3: CASSQIQTSGGQQFF

J: TRBJ1-1
D: NA
size: NA
V: TRBV5-4
DNA: TGTGCCAGCAGCTTAGAGGGCAGTCAAGGTGAAGCTTTCTTT
CDR3: CASSLEGSQGEAFF

J: TRBJ1-1
D: NA
size: NA
V: TRBV20-1
DNA: TGCAGTGCTAGAGTCCAGGGCTGGACTTTCTTT
CDR3: CSARVQGWTFF

J: TRBJ2-1
D: TRBD2
size: NA
V: TRBV6-4
DNA: TGTGCCAGCAGTGATCGGGGACTAGCGGGAGACGAGCAGTTCTTC
CDR3: CASSDRGLAGDEQFF

J: TRBJ1-1
D: TRBD1
size: NA
V: TRBV6-5
DNA: TGTGCCAGCAGGGAGGACAGGCTGCACACTGAAGCTTTCTTT
CDR3: CASREDRLHTEAFF

J: TRBJ1-3
D: TRBD1
size: NA
V: TRBV29-1
DNA: TGCAGCCTAAGGGACAGCGGAAACACCATATATTTT
CDR3: CSLRDSGNTIYF

J: TRBJ1-3
D: NA
size: NA
V: TRBV7-9
DNA: TGTGCCAGCAGCTTAGCGGGAGGCCGTTTTTATCACACCATATATTTT
CDR3: CASSLAGGRFYHTIYF

J: TRBJ2-3
D: TRBD2
size: NA
V: TRBV6-6
DNA: TGTGCCAGCAGTCAGACTAGCGGGACCCTCCGGATTCGGACAGATACGCAGTATTTT
CDR3: CASSQTSGTLRIRTDTQYF

J: TRBJ1-1
D: TRBD1
size: NA
V: TRBV25-1
DNA: TGTGCCAGCTGTCCCAGGGGGGTTAGCACTGAAGCTTTCTTT
CDR3: CASCPRGVSTEAFF

J: TRBJ1-2
D: NA
size: NA
V: TRBV21-1
DNA: TGTGCCACTAGCTCGGGGGGGCTAGGGGGCTACACCTTC
CDR3: CATSSGGLGGYTF

J: TRBJ2-7
D: TRBD1
size: once
V: TRBV11-2
DNA: TGTGCCAGCAGCTCCGGGACAGGGGGCTCCTACGAGCAGTACTTC
CDR3: CASSSGTGGSYEQYF

J: TRBJ2-2
D: NA
size: once
V: TRBV27
DNA: TGTGCCAGCCTAAGATACACCGGGGAGCTGTTTTTT
CDR3: CASLRYTGELFF

J: TRBJ2-3
D: TRBD2
size: NA
V: TRBV6-2/TRBV6-3
DNA: TGTGCCAGCAGTACCGTAGAGCGGGGGCCCACAGATACGCAGTATTTT
CDR3: CASSTVERGPTDTQYF

J: TRBJ2-6
D: NA
size: NA
V: TRBV12-5
DNA: TGTGCTAGTGGCCCCATACGCTCTGGGGCCAACGTCCTGACTTTC
CDR3: CASGPIRSGANVLTF

J: TRBJ2-7
D: TRBD1
size: NA
V: TRBV28
DNA: TGTGCCAGCAGTCCCTGGGGGACAGGGGGTTACGAGCAGTACTTC
CDR3: CASSPWGTGGYEQYF

J: TRBJ2-3
D: TRBD2
size: NA
V: TRBV7-8
DNA: TGTGCCAGCCGAGGGGCTAGCGGGAGCTGGGCAGATACGCAGTATTTT
CDR3: CASRGASGSWADTQYF

J: TRBJ1-2
D: NA
size: NA
V: TRBV12-3/TRBV12-4
DNA: TGTGCCAGCAGTTTAGGACAGCGGAGTGGCTACACCTTC
CDR3: CASSLGQRSGYTF

J: TRBJ2-5
D: NA
size: once
V: TRBV18
DNA: TGTGCCAGCTCCCCAGGGGCGCAAGAGACCCAGTACTTC
CDR3: CASSPGAQETQYF

J: TRBJ1-1
D: NA
size: NA
V: TRBV4-2
DNA: TGTGCCAGCAGCCAAGAGGGGCACGGGAACACTGAAGCTTTCTTT
CDR3: CASSQEGHGNTEAFF